Shown below are 31 T cell receptor beta chains from a single sample sequenced in a study of shared clonotypes between healthy human individuals. Generated by immunoSEQ multiplex PCR, the TCRdb table keeps only in-frame clones and is missing some. Here the sample spans 2,500,000 or so clones, just under 95% being singletons. Sequenced input: naive CD4+ T cells from PBMCs. Stated subset: CD45RA+ positively selected. The receptors originated from a man aged 18 to 29 in good health. Some clones in this sample may be carry-over from other donors' samples.

Notes on this clone: An end of the junction does not agree with germline; a read error may underlie this. The same CDR3 is also encoded by other DNA sequences in this sample. The DNA for the CDR3 is TGTGCCTGGAGTGGCACTCCCGGGGGCACCTACGAGCAGTATTTC. Translating it yields CAWSGTPGGTYEQYF. The rearrangement joins TRBV30 to TRBJ2-7; D is tentatively TRBD1 or TRBD2 (6 bases each). The CDR3 covers 15 residues. Germline assignment: CDR1 GTSNPN and CDR2 SVGIG (reference sequence). Looking up the rest from reference TRBV30 and TRBJ2-7 gives the full variable domain: SQTIHQWPATLVQPVGSPLSLECTVEGTSNPNLYWYRQAAGRGLQLLFYSVGIGQISSEVPQNLSASRPQDRQFILSSKKLLLSDSGFYLCAWSGTPGGTYEQYFGPGTRLTVT.

CDR3 sequence (DNA): TGTGCCAGCAGCTTGGGTGCGTCTAGCACAGATACGCAGTATTTT. Residues: CASSLGASSTDTQYF. This sequence joins TRBV7-3 and TRBJ2-3; D gene unclear. The CDR3 sequence is 15 residues long. The V gene lost 3 bases and the J gene lost 0 bases, with 10 bases spanning the gap. Looked up from germline, CDR1 is SGHTA and CDR2 is FQGTGA.

The count of this clone is one. Other DNA sequences in this specimen translate into the identical CDR3. The chain recombines TRBV29-1 with TRBJ2-4; D possibly uses TRBD1 or TRBD2 (6 bases each). This CDR3 is 14 amino acids long. Germline CDR1 reads SQVTM; CDR2 reads ANQGSEA. V was cut by 6 bases and J by 0 bases, with 12 bases left in between. CDR3 DNA sequence: TGCAGCGTCGCGGGACATCTAGCCAAAAACATTCAGTACTTC. Its protein product is CSVAGHLAKNIQYF.

The V gene is TRBV5-4, the J gene TRBJ1-1, with D perhaps matching TRBD1 (6 bases). Germline V gives CDR1 SGHNT, CDR2 YYREEE (reference sequence). This CDR3 is built from 16 residues. V was clipped by 1 base and J by 0 bases, with 13 bases between them. The CDR3, as DNA: TGTGCCAGCAGCTTGCAGGGCCAGGGGATGAACACTGAAGCTTTCTTT. Translated, it gives CASSLQGQGMNTEAFF.

The chain couples TRBV19 to TRBJ2-7; D uncertain. V was trimmed by 5 bases and J by 3 bases, leaving 11 bases between them. Per germline, CDR1 LNHDA and CDR2 SQIVND (reference sequence). The CDR3 is 13 residues long. The DNA of the CDR3 is TGTGCCAGTAGTCCCCGAACCTTCTACGAGCAGTACTTC. As protein: CASSPRTFYEQYF.

V and J are TRBV4-1 and TRBJ1-2; perhaps TRBD1 as D (5 bases). Germline values: CDR1 MGHRA, CDR2 YSYEKL. The CDR3 runs 17 residues. Trimming pared 0 bases from V and 1 base from J, leaving 15 bases between. CDR3 nucleotide sequence: TGCGCCAGCAGCCAAGAGTCTGGGGCCGCAAGTAACTATGGCTACACCTTC. Residues: CASSQESGAASNYGYTF.

V gene TRBV7-8 combines with J gene TRBJ1-1; D not resolved. Trimming removed 5 bases from V and 0 bases from J, with 13 bases in between. Looked up from germline, CDR1 is SGHVS and CDR2 is FQNEAQ. The CDR3 has 15 amino acids. The CDR3, as DNA: TGTGCCAGCAGCCCCTGGGTGCGCATGAACACTGAAGCTTTCTTT. Translated, it gives CASSPWVRMNTEAFF.

The rearrangement links TRBV28 to TRBJ2-7; TRBD2 matches at 12 bases. The germline CDR1 and CDR2 sequences are MDHEN and SYDVKM. The CDR3 sequence is 14 residues long. V was pared by 6 bases and J by 3 bases, with 3 bases of the junction left unmatched. CDR3 DNA: TGTGCCAGCAGACTGGGACTAGCGGGCTACGAGCAGTACTTC. Translation: CASRLGLAGYEQYF.

The rearrangement joins TRBV7-9 to TRBJ1-2; maybe TRBD1 (6 bases). Between the trimmed V and J ends, which lost 3 bases and 4 bases, there was a span of 12 bases. CDR1 is SEHNR and CDR2 is FQNEAQ in the germline V gene (reference sequence). This CDR3 comprises 14 residues. Here the CDR3 DNA reads TGTGCCAGCAGCTTCCAGGGGTTAAGCTATGGCTACACCTTC. It encodes CASSFQGLSYGYTF.

The genes are TRBV10-3 and TRBJ2-7, with 9 bases aligning to TRBD1. V gave up 2 bases and J gave up 5 bases; unmatched junction bases: 4. The germline V gene has CDR1 ENHRY and CDR2 SYGVKD. This CDR3 region has 14 residues. CDR3: CAISEIDRGDEQYF. CDR3 in DNA: TGTGCCATCAGTGAGATCGACAGGGGGGACGAGCAGTACTTC.

J is TRBJ2-7 and V is TRBV7-3; 12 bases match TRBD1. The CDR3 has 14 residues. V gave up 4 bases and J gave up 5 bases; unmatched junction bases: 3. Germline CDR1 reads SGHTA; CDR2 reads FQGTGA. The CDR3 DNA is TGTGCCAGCAGCTACGGGACAGGGGGCCACGAGCAGTACTTC. Translated, it gives CASSYGTGGHEQYF.

The chain combines TRBV30 with TRBJ2-7; weak D call: TRBD2 (6 bases). The CDR3 consists of 14 residues. The germline V and J ends were trimmed by 5 bases and 4 bases, with 18 bases remaining between them. The germline CDR1 and CDR2 sequences are GTSNPN and SVGIG (reference sequence). The CDR3 bases are TGTGCCTGGGGGCAACTTAGCGGAGATTACGAGCAGTACTTC. It is translated as CAWGQLSGDYEQYF.

The rearrangement joins TRBV9 to TRBJ1-6; D possibly corresponds to TRBD1 (5 bases). The germline CDR1 and CDR2 sequences are SGDLS and YYNGEE. V was trimmed by 0 bases and J by 8 bases, leaving 12 bases between them. The length of the CDR3 is 15 residues. Here the CDR3 reads CASSVDGGRDSPLHF. The DNA for the CDR3 is TGTGCCAGCAGCGTAGATGGGGGGAGGGATTCACCCCTCCACTTT.

V gene TRBV2 combines with J gene TRBJ2-7; D unclear. Trimming took 2 bases from V and 5 from J, leaving 13 bases between them. This CDR3 comprises 14 residues. Germline V gene lookup returns CDR1 SNHLY and CDR2 FYNNEI. CDR3 coding DNA: TGTGCCAGCAGTGAATTAGTCATAAGCGACGAGCAGTACTTC. Its translation: CASSELVISDEQYF.

The chain employs TRBV7-7 and TRBJ1-3, with D hard to call. Germline V CDR1 and CDR2: SSHAT, FNYEAQ (reference sequence). The CDR3 length is 13 residues. V dropped 5 bases and J dropped 4 bases, with 9 bases sitting between them. CDR3 in DNA: TGTGCCAGCAGCCCATTTCGGGGAAACACCATATATTTT. Its protein is CASSPFRGNTIYF.

The chain links TRBV9 to TRBJ1-2, with 9 bases fitting TRBD1. Germline V gives CDR1 SGDLS, CDR2 YYNGEE. The CDR3 is 13 residues long. V gave up 0 bases and J gave up 8 bases; unmatched junction bases: 2. The CDR3 sequence is CASSVGQGEGYTF. CDR3 coding DNA: TGTGCCAGCAGCGTAGGACAGGGGGAGGGCTACACCTTC.

V usage is TRBV28 and J usage is TRBJ1-1, with D possibly matching TRBD1 (5 bases). V lost 3 bases and J 2 bases, leaving 10 bases between the germline ends. This CDR3 is built from 14 residues. From germline, CDR1 is MDHEN and CDR2 SYDVKM. The CDR3 DNA follows: TGTGCCAGCAGTTTCGGCAGGGCAAACACTGAAGCTTTCTTT. As protein: CASSFGRANTEAFF.

This chain uses TRBV6-6 with TRBJ1-1; 7 positions match TRBD1. This CDR3 contains 14 residues. Germline-derived CDR1 and CDR2 are MNHNY and SVGAGI (reference sequence). The junction had 6 bases not matched to a gene; V was cut back by 4 bases and J by 4 bases. The CDR3 loop reads CASSSQGVATEAFF. The CDR3, as DNA: TGTGCCAGCAGTTCTCAGGGGGTGGCCACTGAAGCTTTCTTT.

The CDR3, as DNA: TGTGCCAGCAGTACTGCGTGGGAGCGGGGGATAAACAATGAGCAGTTCTTC. Residues: CASSTAWERGINNEQFF. The rearrangement links TRBV28 to TRBJ2-1; 8 positions match TRBD2. The V gene end was trimmed by 5 bases and the J gene end by 5 bases; junction bases not matched to a gene: 14. Germline-derived CDR1 and CDR2 are MDHEN and SYDVKM. This CDR3 has 17 amino acids.

This rearrangement joins TRBV7-9 to TRBJ1-1; 7 bases are shared with TRBD1. The CDR3 covers 13 residues. CDR1 and CDR2 (germline): SEHNR, FQNEAQ (reference sequence). V gave up 2 bases and J gave up 6 bases; unmatched junction bases: 3. The CDR3 coding sequence is TGTGCCAGCAGCTTAACCCAGGGGGCTGAAGCTTTCTTT. The encoded protein is CASSLTQGAEAFF.

The sample holds one count of this clone. The chain employs TRBV7-3 and TRBJ2-1; D uncertain. V shed 0 bases and J shed 0 bases, with 9 bases lying between them. CDR3 length: 16 amino acids. Looked up from germline, CDR1 is SGHTA and CDR2 is FQGTGA. The CDR3 sequence: CASSLTGRVSYNEQFF. In DNA, the CDR3 is TGTGCCAGCAGCTTAACGGGAAGGGTCTCCTACAATGAGCAGTTCTTC.

The V call is TRBV13, the J call TRBJ1-2; tentatively, D is TRBD1 (6 bases). Trimming shortened V by 3 bases and J by 8 bases, and 19 bases separated the two germline ends. This CDR3 spans 15 amino acids. Looked up from germline, CDR1 is PRHDT and CDR2 is FYEKMQ (reference sequence). CDR3 residues: CASSFTGRGKRGYTF. The CDR3 DNA follows: TGTGCCAGCAGCTTTACAGGGCGGGGGAAAAGAGGCTACACCTTC.

This rearrangement joins TRBV7-3 to TRBJ2-7, with 9 bases fitting TRBD1. The V segment lost 5 bases and the J segment 6 bases; nucleotides outside the gene matches: 11. The CDR3 totals 15 residues. The germline CDR1 and CDR2 sequences are SGHTA and FQGTGA. CDR3 coding DNA: TGTGCCAGCAGCCCTGGACCGGGACAGGGCAGCGAGCAGTACTTC. It is translated as CASSPGPGQGSEQYF.

The chain employs TRBV27 and TRBJ1-6; no clear D gene. The ends were cut back, 6 bases at V and 7 bases at J, with 19 bases in the middle. The CDR3 has 16 residues. Germline V gives CDR1 MNHEY, CDR2 SMNVEV (reference sequence). CDR3 sequence: CASRPRGPEANSPLHF. DNA of the CDR3: TGTGCCAGCAGACCAAGAGGGCCGGAGGCGAATTCACCCCTCCACTTT.

CDR3 nucleotide sequence: TGTGCCAGCAGCTCCACTAGCGGACCCTACGAGCAGTACTTC. This codes for CASSSTSGPYEQYF. V gene TRBV7-6 combines with J gene TRBJ2-7, with 8 bases matching TRBD2. J gave up 2 bases and V 4 bases, and 4 bases lay outside the gene matches. Germline V gene lookup returns CDR1 SGHVS and CDR2 FNYEAQ. This CDR3 has 14 amino acids. Complete variable domain (other parts from reference TRBV7-6 and TRBJ2-7): GAGVSQSPRYKVTKRGQDVALRCDPISGHVSLYWYRQALGQGPEFLTYFNYEAQQDKSGLPNDRFSAERPEGSISTLTIQRTEQRDSAMYRCASSSTSGPYEQYFGPGTRLTVT.

This sequence joins TRBV18 and TRBJ2-3; 8 bases map to TRBD1. The V segment lost 5 bases and the J segment 5 bases; nucleotides outside the gene matches: 9. There are 15 residues in the CDR3. CDR1 and CDR2 from the germline V gene are KGHSH and LQKENI. As DNA, the CDR3 is TGTGCCAGCTCAAAGACAGGGGCCGCCAAAGATACGCAGTATTTT. Protein sequence: CASSKTGAAKDTQYF.

The chain has TRBV19 and TRBJ1-2, with TRBD1 identical over 9 bases. The CDR3 extends over 18 amino acids. Germline CDR1 is LNHDA and CDR2 is SQIVND (reference sequence). V shed 2 bases and J 4 bases; nucleotides not matched to a gene: 14. The CDR3 nucleotides read TGTGCCAGTAGTATAAAGTCGGGACAGGGCCCTACCCTCTATGGCTACACCTTC. This sequence encodes CASSIKSGQGPTLYGYTF.

The J gene is TRBJ1-1, the V gene TRBV18; D unclear. Trimming cost V 1 base and J 6 bases, with 9 bases left between them. The CDR3 contains 13 residues. The germline V gene has CDR1 KGHSH and CDR2 LQKENI. DNA of the CDR3: TGTGCCAGCTCACCACGGGCAGTGGCTGAAGCTTTCTTT. Translating gives CASSPRAVAEAFF. Full variable domain (outside the CDR3, taken from reference TRBV18 and TRBJ1-1): NAGVMQNPRHLVRRRGQEARLRCSPMKGHSHVYWYRQLPEEGLKFMVYLQKENIIDESGMPKERFSAEFPKEGPSILRIQQVVRGDSAAYFCASSPRAVAEAFFGQGTRLTVV.

The chain couples TRBV5-1 to TRBJ1-3, with D uncertain. CDR3 size: 16 residues. Germline V gene sequence: CDR1 SGHRS, CDR2 YFSETQ. V gave up 0 bases and J gave up 1 base, with 11 bases separating them. CDR3 region: CASSLAGIQSGNTIYF. In DNA form, the CDR3 reads TGCGCCAGCAGCTTGGCTGGCATTCAATCTGGAAACACCATATATTTT.

V gene TRBV23-1 combines with J gene TRBJ2-7; D remains unclear. TRBV23-1 is an ORF, with its function uncertain. This CDR3 spans 12 amino acids. Trimming shortened V by 5 bases and J by 5 bases, and 10 bases separated the two germline ends. The CDR3 region has the DNA TGCGCCAGCAGTAAACAAGGGAACGAGCAGTACTTC. Amino acids: CASSKQGNEQYF.

V usage is TRBV14 and J usage is TRBJ2-1; the D gene is possibly TRBD2 (5 bases). V was pared by 0 bases and J by 1 base, with 7 bases between. Looked up from germline, CDR1 is SGHDN and CDR2 is FVKESK. This CDR3 spans 15 amino acids. Here the CDR3 reads CASSQEADSYNEQFF. DNA of the CDR3: TGTGCCAGCAGCCAAGAAGCGGATTCCTACAATGAGCAGTTCTTC. Using reference TRBV14 and TRBJ2-1 for the parts outside the CDR3, the full variable domain is EAGVTQFPSHSVIEKGQTVTLRCDPISGHDNLYWYRRVMGKEIKFLLHFVKESKQDESGMPNNRFLAERTGGTYSTLKVQPAELEDSGVYFCASSQEADSYNEQFFGPGTRLTVL.